This TCR beta chain originates from a study of type 1 regulatory T cells. Study at large: T-allo10 is an in vitro-generated, Tr1-enriched CD4 T cell product specific for alloantigen. Notes on the study in general: Type 1 regulatory T cells had a more restricted TCR repertoire than non-type 1 regulatory T cells.

This clonotype is categorized as medium-sized. The antigen remains unidentified. Each CDR3 protein is one row after TCRdb ran MiXCR on the reads. This repertoire shows 6,200 or so distinct CDR3 sequences, roughly 34% found once; its top ten account for about a quarter. The sequence derives from a human donor in good health. The material sequenced was cultured type 1 regulatory T (Tr1) cells, either the whole culture or a sorted fraction (not recorded which).

The CDR3 spells CASSSRLAGANEQFF. CDR3 sequence (DNA): TGTGCCAGCAGTTCACGACTAGCGGGTGCGAATGAGCAGTTCTTC. The chain couples TRBV27 to TRBJ2-1, with 10 bases matching TRBD2. CDR1 and CDR2 (germline): MNHEY, SMNVEV (reference sequence). The CDR3 is 15 amino acids. V was pared by 4 bases and J by 7 bases, with 7 bases of the junction left unmatched.